Following are 20 T cell receptor beta chains from one sample sequenced in a study of shared T cell receptors in the human thymus. The data were produced by immunoSEQ multiplex PCR, yet TCRdb's version contains in-frame clones alone and is incomplete. The data show hundreds of thousands of clones, with roughly 88% seen just once and over 0.008% held by the top ten. These same data were also listed under a study on human thymus T cells.

The specimen was thymocytes. Source of these receptors: a boy under two years old with a congenital heart defect.

The V and J genes are TRBV19 and TRBJ2-1, with a tentative D call TRBD2 (6 bases). This CDR3 has 14 amino acids. The germline V and J ends were trimmed by 1 base and 9 bases, with 13 bases remaining between them. Germline CDR1 and CDR2: LNHDA and SQIVND (reference sequence). The chain's CDR3 is CASSIGLGASEQFF. The CDR3 DNA sequence: TGTGCCAGTAGTATAGGACTAGGGGCCAGTGAGCAGTTCTTC.

The chain joins TRBV6-5 to TRBJ1-1; unclear D gene. Germline CDR1 is MNHEY and CDR2 is SVGAGI. CDR3 size: 13 residues. V was cut by 7 bases and J by 0 bases, with 9 bases left in between. The CDR3 sequence: CASTLEMNTEAFF. Written as DNA, the CDR3 is TGTGCCAGCACTCTAGAGATGAACACTGAAGCTTTCTTT.

J is TRBJ2-1 and V is TRBV14; D is perhaps TRBD2 (5 bases). The CDR3 loop spans 17 amino acids. The V end was cut by 0 bases, the J end by 3 bases, with 15 bases between. CDR1 SGHDN and CDR2 FVKESK come from the germline V gene. CDR3 bases: TGTGCCAGCAGCCAAGAATCGGGAACCAACAACTACAATGAGCAGTTCTTC. Encoded protein: CASSQESGTNNYNEQFF.

In its sample, this clone was seen once. The chain recombines TRBV28 with TRBJ2-2, with TRBD2 matching over 7 bases. This CDR3 region has 16 residues. Per the germline V gene, CDR1 is MDHEN and CDR2 is SYDVKM. V shed 6 bases and J 3 bases; nucleotides not matched to a gene: 10. The CDR3 coding sequence is TGTGCCAGCAGCCCTCTTTCTAGCGGATACACCGGGGAGCTGTTTTTT. Its translation is CASSPLSSGYTGELFF.

The V gene is TRBV5-1, the J gene TRBJ1-3; a possible D gene is TRBD1 (5 bases). Per germline, CDR1 SGHRS and CDR2 YFSETQ. V lost 3 bases and J lost 3, with 13 bases in between. This CDR3 spans 15 amino acids. CDR3 nucleotide sequence: TGCGCCAGCAGCTCCCGCTGGGGGGTTGGAAACACCATATATTTT. It encodes CASSSRWGVGNTIYF.

The chain combines TRBV19 with TRBJ2-7; 7 bases align to TRBD2. Germline CDR1 is LNHDA and CDR2 is SQIVND (reference sequence). The J segment lost 3 bases and the V segment lost 1 base, leaving 6 bases of the junction unmatched. The CDR3 loop spans 15 amino acids. CDR3 protein: CASSIGRRECYEQYF. CDR3 nucleotide sequence: TGTGCCAGTAGTATAGGGAGGCGGGAGTGCTACGAGCAGTACTTC. Together with reference TRBV19 and TRBJ2-7, the CDR3 gives the full variable domain: DGGITQSPKYLFRKEGQNVTLSCEQNLNHDAMYWYRQDPGQGLRLIYYSQIVNDFQKGDIAEGYSVSREKKESFPLTVTSAQKNPTAFYLCASSIGRRECYEQYFGPGTRLTVT.

This chain links TRBV14 with TRBJ1-2; D might be TRBD1 (6 bases). V gave up 4 bases and J gave up 5 bases, with 29 bases separating them. CDR3 length: 19 residues. Germline CDR1 reads SGHDN; CDR2 reads FVKESK. The CDR3 region has the DNA TGTGCCAGCAGCCCCCGACACAAGACAGGCTCTTTGCCCAGTTATGGCTACACCTTC. It encodes CASSPRHKTGSLPSYGYTF.

V gene TRBV4-3 combines with J gene TRBJ2-7; the D gene is possibly TRBD1 (6 bases). Germline V CDR1 and CDR2: LGHNA, YSLEER. The length of the CDR3 is 17 residues. V was clipped by 0 bases and J by 2 bases, with 17 bases between them. CDR3 sequence reads: CASSQETVRGRAYEQYF. In DNA form, the CDR3 reads TGCGCCAGCAGCCAAGAAACGGTCAGGGGTCGTGCCTACGAGCAGTACTTC.

The chain has TRBV7-7 and TRBJ2-1; no clear D gene. CDR1 is SSHAT and CDR2 is FNYEAQ in the germline V gene (reference sequence). The ends were cut back, 5 bases at V and 4 bases at J, with 15 bases in the middle. CDR3 length equals 15 residues. The CDR3 spells CASSTGGRSYNEQFF. CDR3 DNA: TGTGCCAGCAGCACGGGTGGCCGCTCTTACAATGAGCAGTTCTTC.

The J gene is TRBJ2-1, the V gene TRBV5-4, with a weak D call TRBD2 (5 bases). The V end was cut by 4 bases, the J end by 6 bases, with 11 bases between. Germline V gene sequence: CDR1 SGHNT, CDR2 YYREEE (reference sequence). There are 13 residues in the CDR3. As DNA, the CDR3 is TGTGCCAGCAGCGGGATCCGGGGCAATGAGCAGTTCTTC. Its protein is CASSGIRGNEQFF.

The V and J genes are TRBV6-5 and TRBJ2-3; the match to TRBD2 covers 7 bases. Germline CDR1 MNHEY, CDR2 SVGAGI. V shed 7 bases, J shed 1 base, and the junction held 5 bases outside the gene matches. The length of the CDR3 is 14 residues. CDR3 in amino acids: CASTSGGGTDTQYF. The CDR3 DNA sequence: TGTGCCAGCACGTCGGGGGGAGGCACAGATACGCAGTATTTT.

V gene TRBV7-9 combines with J gene TRBJ1-2; TRBD1 matches 9 bases. This CDR3 has 16 amino acids. The V gene end was trimmed by 1 base and the J gene end by 1 base; junction bases not matched to a gene: 4. The germline gives CDR1 SEHNR, CDR2 FQNEAQ (reference sequence). CDR3 coding DNA: TGTGCCAGCAGCTTAGGGGACAGGGATGATAACTATGGCTACACCTTC. This codes for CASSLGDRDDNYGYTF.

V gene TRBV10-2 combines with J gene TRBJ1-2, with D possibly TRBD1 on 6 matching bases. The V gene's germline CDR1 is WSHSY and CDR2 SAAADI. The length of the CDR3 is 12 residues. Between the trimmed V and J ends, which lost 7 bases and 4 bases, there was a span of 10 bases. CDR3 sequence: CASKSQGYGYTF. The CDR3 coding sequence is TGCGCCAGCAAGTCACAGGGCTATGGCTACACCTTC.

The chain employs TRBV4-1 and TRBJ1-1; D gene ambiguous. CDR1 is MGHRA, CDR2 YSYEKL, per germline. Trimming shortened V by 1 base and J by 4 bases, and 10 bases separated the two germline ends. The CDR3 runs 14 residues. The CDR3 coding sequence is TGCGCCAGCAGCCAAGTATCGGGGAGCACTGAAGCTTTCTTT. Translating it yields CASSQVSGSTEAFF.

The J gene is TRBJ2-3, the V gene TRBV15; TRBD2 matches 9 bases. From germline, CDR1 is LNHNV and CDR2 YYDKDF (reference sequence). The CDR3 consists of 17 residues. Trimming at V came to 1 base and at J to 2 bases, leaving 7 bases not matched to a gene. The CDR3 protein is CATSRGGREGITDTQYF. CDR3 nucleotide sequence: TGTGCCACCAGCAGAGGAGGGCGGGAGGGGATCACAGATACGCAGTATTTT.

The chain recombines TRBV2 with TRBJ2-1, with TRBD2 matching 10 bases. V lost 7 bases, J lost 0 bases, and 12 bases stayed unmatched. The germline V gene has CDR1 SNHLY and CDR2 FYNNEI. The CDR3 has 18 residues. CDR3 bases: TGTGCCAGCAAAGGGAGCGGGAGGGACCACCTCTCCTACAATGAGCAGTTCTTC. The encoded protein is CASKGSGRDHLSYNEQFF.

V is TRBV13 and J is TRBJ2-1; 7 nucleotides align to TRBD1. The V gene's germline CDR1 is PRHDT and CDR2 FYEKMQ (reference sequence). The CDR3 extends over 16 amino acids. The V gene end was trimmed by 5 bases and the J gene end by 4 bases; junction bases not matched to a gene: 11. CDR3 sequence (DNA): TGTGCCAGCAGCCCCCCCCTCGGGACAGATTACAATGAGCAGTTCTTC. The encoded protein is CASSPPLGTDYNEQFF.

The chain couples TRBV30 to TRBJ2-2, with D maybe TRBD2 (5 bases). Germline V gene data show CDR1 as GTSNPN and CDR2 as SVGIG (reference sequence). This CDR3 contains 17 residues. V was trimmed by 0 bases and J by 7 bases, leaving 21 bases between them. The CDR3 here is CAWSVREYSKEGGELFF. DNA for the CDR3: TGTGCCTGGAGTGTAAGGGAGTACAGTAAGGAAGGCGGGGAGCTGTTTTTT.

The gene calls are TRBV12-5 and TRBJ2-5, with 16 nucleotides matching TRBD2. Germline V lookup: CDR1 LGHNT, CDR2 FRNRAP. V lost 7 bases and J lost 2; bases outside the gene matches: 13. CDR3 length: 19 residues. The CDR3 spells CASARRGTSGRAVQETQYF. The CDR3 DNA reads TGTGCTAGTGCCCGCCGGGGGACTAGCGGGAGGGCGGTACAAGAGACCCAGTACTTC.

The V gene is TRBV21-1, the J gene TRBJ2-1; the D call TRBD2 from the table was never checked on the DNA. TRBV21-1 is a pseudogene locus. The CDR3 contains 13 residues. The CDR3 region has the DNA TGTGCCACCTCTCGGGTTGAGTACAATGAGCAGTTCTTC. It codes for CATSRVEYNEQFF.